This T cell receptor beta chain was obtained from a study of T-cell reconstitution after alpha-beta-depleted transplantation in children. During its preparation, the TCRbeta library received unique molecular identifiers. TCRdb called the PCR reads again in MiXCR, with one record for every CDR3 protein. This table holds under 250,000 distinct CDR3 sequences, approximately 7% found once. Study-wide results and caveats: Reportedly, roughly two months post-transplant, alpha-beta T cells arose from several hundred expanded graft clones. T-cell counts and diversity at one year following transplant were attributed mainly to newly produced T cells. Surviving recipient T cells and intrathymic progenitors accounted for some patients' high TCRbeta diversity at day 60.

CDR3 length equals 17 residues. Germline trimming cut 4 bases from V and 9 bases from J; bases unmatched to any gene: 15. The sample holds a few counts of this clonotype. The antigen remains unidentified. V and J are TRBV12-3 or TRBV12-4 and TRBJ2-1, with 10 bases lining up with TRBD2. This receptor was taken from a boy aged 2-15 years with acute lymphoblastic leukemia, due to receive a stem cell transplant. Specimen: PBMCs, collected before TCRalphabeta/CD19-depleted stem cell transplant. CDR3 nucleotides: TGTGCCAGCAGTTCTCTATTAAGCGGGGGGGCTAGGAGTGAGCAGTTCTTC. Amino acids: CASSSLLSGGARSEQFF.